This T cell receptor (beta chain) was retrieved from a study of patients and donors after allogeneic stem cell transplantation. This clonotype was counted at least ten times. The CDR3 extends over 18 amino acids. Germline loops: CDR1 KGHDR, CDR2 SFDVKD. The V gene end was trimmed by 3 bases and the J gene end by 2 bases; junction bases not matched to a gene: 9. TCRdb re-analysed the RT-PCR reads in MiXCR, keeping a single row per CDR3 protein. This sample has about 400,000 distinct CDR3 sequences, with around 15% found just once. The V gene is TRBV24-1, the J gene TRBJ2-2; 9 bases line up with TRBD1. The sequencing input was blood, either unsorted or a sorted T cell fraction (not recorded which). The TCR comes from a human donor who was either an allogeneic HSCT recipient or a stem cell or donor lymphocyte infusion donor (not recorded which). It is not recorded whose cells these are; they may come from a transplant donor. The CDR3 is CATSDALGQGFNTGELFF. DNA of the CDR3: TGTGCCACCAGTGATGCCCTGGGACAGGGCTTTAACACCGGGGAGCTGTTTTTT.